One and the same sample provided the 5 T cell receptor beta chains below, sequenced in a study of T cell repertoires in cytomegalovirus infection (dated by TCRdb to about 2019). The sample was run on an Illumina HiSeq 1500. Starting from the raw public reads, TCRdb applied fastp trimming at Q25, assembled clones with MiXCR and retained in-frame beta chains. Entries are consolidated by CDR3 protein sequence, retaining the most common genes and DNA. The table for this sample lists 630,000 or so distinct CDR3 sequences; 20% to 25% of them were counted only once. The top ten hold 6.5% to 10% of the sample. Sequenced material: CD8+ T cells from PBMCs. Source of these receptors: a human donor in good health (CMV status not recorded). Some clones in this sample may be carry-over from other donors' samples.

The rearrangement links TRBV4-2 to TRBJ1-1; TRBD1 might be the D (6 bases). V was clipped by 3 bases and J by 0 bases, with 17 bases between them. The germline CDR1 and CDR2 sequences are LGHNA and YNFKEQ. The CDR3 has 17 amino acids. The CDR3: CASSHDVGTHMNTEAFF. The DNA of the CDR3 is TGTGCCAGCAGCCATGACGTGGGGACACACATGAACACTGAAGCTTTCTTT.

This clonotype was counted at least ten times. The chain uses TRBV5-6 and TRBJ2-1; D unresolved. The CDR3 is 14 residues long. Trimming shortened V by 7 bases and J by 2 bases, and 13 bases separated the two germline ends. Germline V gene sequence: CDR1 SGHDT, CDR2 YYEEEE. The CDR3 DNA sequence: TGTGCCAGCTGCACCGGCCGCCCCTACAATGAGCAGTTCTTC. This translates into CASCTGRPYNEQFF.

This chain uses TRBV15 with TRBJ1-6; D call uncertain. Germline V gene data show CDR1 as LNHNV and CDR2 as YYDKDF (reference sequence). The CDR3 is 12 residues long. Trimming removed 6 bases from V and 9 bases from J, with 9 bases in between. The CDR3 coding sequence is TGTGCCACCAGTTTGGGGAGTTCACCCCTCCACTTT. Amino acid sequence: CATSLGSSPLHF.

The V and J genes are TRBV19 and TRBJ2-1; maybe TRBD2 (7 bases). Trimming stripped 5 bases from V and 10 bases from J, with 24 bases between. This CDR3 has 16 residues. The germline V gene encodes CDR1 LNHDA and CDR2 SQIVND (reference sequence). The CDR3 sequence: CASSRGRGGVTEEQFF. The CDR3 DNA reads as TGTGCCAGTAGTCGGGGAAGGGGGGGTGTAACGGAGGAGCAGTTCTTC.

This clonotype was observed at least ten times. The gene calls are TRBV4-1 and TRBJ1-1; D remains unclear. Germline CDR1 reads MGHRA; CDR2 reads YSYEKL. This CDR3 is 13 amino acids long. The V and J ends lost 0 bases and 4 bases respectively, with 6 bases between them. The DNA of the CDR3 is TGCGCCAGCAGCCAAGATCTACCCACTGAAGCTTTCTTT. This translates into CASSQDLPTEAFF.